The rows below give T cell receptor beta chains drawn from one sample of a study of T cells in Graves' hyperthyroidism and ophthalmopathy. From the multiplex PCR reads, TCRdb called clonotypes with MiXCR, one entry per CDR3 protein. The sample carries about 700,000 distinct CDR3 sequences, 12% to 15% recorded once. Sequencing was done on a sample of blood. The receptor set was obtained from a woman between 18 and 29 years old with Graves' hyperthyroidism. Both conserved end residues are part of each CDR3. The D gene is left open where the match is weak. Only some rows state a clone size, as once, few, many or a class for expanded clones.

d_call clone_size j_call v_call cdr3_nt cdr3_aa
TRBD1 few TRBJ1-1 TRBV19 TGTGCCAGTAGGCTACTCCGGGACAGGGGCACTGAAGCTTTCTTT CASRLLRDRGTEAFF
TRBD2 many TRBJ2-3 TRBV29-1 TGCAGCGTCCAGGGGCTAGCGGGAGGACCCACAGATACGCAGTATTTT CSVQGLAGGPTDTQYF
TRBD2 few TRBJ2-2 TRBV7-8 TGTGCCAGCAGCCCCCGACGACTAGCTAACACCGGGGAGCTGTTTTTT CASSPRRLANTGELFF
- - TRBJ1-1 TRBV11-2 TGTACCAGCAGCTTAAGACCGGGACCCACACCGAACACTGAAGCTTTCTTT CTSSLRPGPTPNTEAFF
- - TRBJ2-7 TRBV29-1 TGCAGCGTTACGGGAGAAGGCTACGAGCAGTACTTC CSVTGEGYEQYF
- many TRBJ1-1 TRBV5-1 TGCGCCAGCAGCCCCGAACAAAGCGCACGGACTGAAGCTTTCTTT CASSPEQSARTEAFF
- many TRBJ1-5 TRBV30 TGTGCCTGGAGTGGGATGGGGGGCAATCAGCCCCAGCATTTT CAWSGMGGNQPQHF
TRBD1 - TRBJ2-2 TRBV24-1 TGTGCCACCAGTGATATGGGATACTTGGGACAGGACAAGAACACCGGGGAGCTGTTTTTT CATSDMGYLGQDKNTGELFF
TRBD2 - TRBJ2-2 TRBV19 TGTGCCAGTAGTATCGGCGGGAGGGAGGCCGGGGAGCTGTTTTTT CASSIGGREAGELFF
TRBD1 - TRBJ1-5 TRBV2 TGTGCCAGCAGCGACAGGGCCCGCAATCAGCCCCAGCATTTT CASSDRARNQPQHF
- many TRBJ2-1 TRBV3-1 TGTGCCAGCAGCCGAGAGGTCGGGTTCTATGAGCAGTTCTTC CASSREVGFYEQFF
TRBD2 - TRBJ2-7 TRBV6-1 TGTGCCAGCAGTGCTAGCGGGGTCAGCTCCTACGAGCAGTACTTC CASSASGVSSYEQYF
TRBD1 few TRBJ1-2 TRBV19 TGTGCCAGTAGCATTACAGGGGCCAGCTATGGCTACACCTTC CASSITGASYGYTF
TRBD1 few TRBJ2-7 TRBV9 TGTGCCAGCAGCGCGACCCTCGGGACAGGGTACGACGAGCAGTACTTC CASSATLGTGYDEQYF
- - TRBJ1-1 TRBV18 TGTGCCAGCTCAGCCCTAGGACCGGGACGGGGCGCTGAAGCTTTCTTT CASSALGPGRGAEAFF
- - TRBJ2-2 TRBV6-2/TRBV6-3 TGTGCCAGCAGTTTTTGGCCGGGTTCCACCGGGGAGCTGTTTTTT CASSFWPGSTGELFF
- few TRBJ2-1 TRBV12-5 TGTGCTAGTGGTCCTCATTTTGGGACCCGAAATGAGCAGTTCTTC CASGPHFGTRNEQFF
- - TRBJ2-2 TRBV9 TGTGCCAGCAGCCCCGGACAGCCGGAGCTGTTTTTT CASSPGQPELFF
- - TRBJ2-2 TRBV30 TGTGCCTGGAGTGTCTGGGGGGACACCGGGGAGCTGTTTTTT CAWSVWGDTGELFF
- many TRBJ2-3 TRBV5-6 TGTGCCAGCAGCTTGGCTATAGCCACAGATACGCAGTATTTT CASSLAIATDTQYF
TRBD2 few TRBJ2-1 TRBV9 TGTGCCAGCAGCGTAGGGAGCGGGAGAAGCTCCTACAATGAGCAGTTCTTC CASSVGSGRSSYNEQFF
- few TRBJ1-1 TRBV12-5 TGTGCTAGTGGTTTAGCCCGGAACACTGAAGCTTTCTTT CASGLARNTEAFF
TRBD2 many TRBJ2-5 TRBV11-3 TGTGCCAGCAGCAAAGCGGGAGTCATGGAGACCCAGTACTTC CASSKAGVMETQYF
- many TRBJ2-5 TRBV18 TGTGCCAGCTCACCCGCGCAAGAGACCCAGTACTTC CASSPAQETQYF
- - TRBJ1-2 TRBV7-9 TGTGCCAGCAGCTTGGACAGATCCCTCAGTAAGACCTTC CASSLDRSLSKTF
- - TRBJ1-1 TRBV2 TGTGCCAGCAGTGAGGAGATGAACACTGAAGCTTTCTTT CASSEEMNTEAFF
TRBD1 many TRBJ1-1 TRBV18 TGTGCCAGCTCACCACAGAGACAGGGAGGGAACACTGAAGCTTTCTTT CASSPQRQGGNTEAFF
- few TRBJ2-2 TRBV7-9 TGTGCCAGCAGCCCAGACTATCACACCGGGGAGCTGTTTTTT CASSPDYHTGELFF
- few TRBJ1-5 TRBV10-3 TGTGCCATCAGTGAGTCTCAGTGGGAGCCCCAGCATTTT CAISESQWEPQHF
- - TRBJ1-1 TRBV3-1 TGTGCCAGCAGCCAATCAGGGGCCACTGAAGCTTTCTTT CASSQSGATEAFF
TRBD2 - TRBJ2-1 TRBV10-1 TGCGCCAGCAGTGAGTCGGAGCGGGGGGTCTACAATGAGCAGTTCTTC CASSESERGVYNEQFF
- few TRBJ1-2 TRBV12-3/TRBV12-4 TGTGCCGGCAGTGCACAATCGACTCTTAACTATGGCTACACCTTC CAGSAQSTLNYGYTF
- many TRBJ1-1 TRBV30 TGTGCCTGGAGTGTGAGGGGGGGGGGCGCGGACACTGAAGCTTTCTTT CAWSVRGGGADTEAFF
TRBD2 many TRBJ2-1 TRBV24-1 TGTGCCACCAGCCCTGGCTTAGCGGGGAGAGGGAATGAGCAGTTCTTC CATSPGLAGRGNEQFF
- many TRBJ2-1 TRBV27 TGTGCCAGCAGTACCCTAATGGTGGGCTCCTACAATGAGCAGTTCTTC CASSTLMVGSYNEQFF
TRBD1 - TRBJ2-7 TRBV2 TGTGCCAACCGGGACAGGGTCGACGAGCAGTACTTC CANRDRVDEQYF
TRBD2 many TRBJ2-3 TRBV11-2 TGTGCCAGCAGCGCGACTAGCGGCGCAGATACGCAGTATTTT CASSATSGADTQYF
- - TRBJ1-2 TRBV4-2 TGTGCCAGCAGCCAAGATGGGGGGGGCCGGGGCTACACCTTC CASSQDGGGRGYTF
TRBD1 many TRBJ2-7 TRBV7-2 TGTGCCAGCAGCTACCGGGACAGTCCCGAGCAGTACTTC CASSYRDSPEQYF
TRBD1 many TRBJ2-7 TRBV2 TGTGCCAGCAGCCATGCTGTAGCGGACAGGGCACGGGAGCAGTACTTC CASSHAVADRAREQYF
TRBD2 - TRBJ2-2 TRBV12-3/TRBV12-4 TGTGCCAGCAGTAGTCTAGCGGTCATGAACACCGGGGAGCTGTTTTTT CASSSLAVMNTGELFF
- many TRBJ1-2 TRBV3-1 TGTGCCAGCAGCCAACTAAACCGGGACCGCCATGGCTACACCTTC CASSQLNRDRHGYTF
- - TRBJ2-7 TRBV6-1 TGTGCCAGCAGTGAATTCCGGACAGTTGCCTACGAGCAGTACTTC CASSEFRTVAYEQYF
- - TRBJ1-2 TRBV7-9 TGTGCCAGCAGCTTAGAATTGTCCCGAGGGGTGGGCTACACCTTC CASSLELSRGVGYTF
- many TRBJ2-4 TRBV5-1 TGCGCCAGCAGCTTGACAGACCTAGCCAAAAACATTCAGTACTTC CASSLTDLAKNIQYF
TRBD1 few TRBJ1-5 TRBV19 TGTGCCAGTAGCACCCTCGACAGGGGAGGCAATCAGCCCCAGCATTTT CASSTLDRGGNQPQHF
- few TRBJ2-3 TRBV5-4 TGTGCCAGCGGGACGCATAGCGGAGATACGCAGTATTTT CASGTHSGDTQYF
- - TRBJ2-3 TRBV11-2 TGTGCCAGCAACCCCACAGGGCTTCGGGATACGCAGTATTTT CASNPTGLRDTQYF
- few TRBJ1-1 TRBV9 TGTGCCAGCAGCGCAACCATTCTATCTGAAGCTTTCTTT CASSATILSEAFF
TRBD2 few TRBJ2-3 TRBV28 TGTGCCAGCAGTTTGGGGACGGGACTAGCGGGAGGGCCCAGCACAGATACGCAGTATTTT CASSLGTGLAGGPSTDTQYF
TRBD1 - TRBJ1-6 TRBV12-3/TRBV12-4 TGTGCCAGCAGCCTATCGACAGGGCCGGACCGTTCACCCCTCCACTTT CASSLSTGPDRSPLHF
- once TRBJ2-7 TRBV28 TGTGCCAGCAGTCCAACGGACCAACCGCAAAGGCAGTACTTC CASSPTDQPQRQYF
- - TRBJ1-2 TRBV7-3 TGTGCCAGCAGCTTGGGACCCCAGAACTATGGCTACACCTTC CASSLGPQNYGYTF
TRBD2 many TRBJ2-7 TRBV11-2 TGTGCCAGCAGCTTTGAAGCGGGAGATGAGCAGTACTTC CASSFEAGDEQYF
- many TRBJ1-1 TRBV11-2 TGTGCCAGCCACCCCGGGGGCCTTCCAAGAACTGAAGCTTTCTTT CASHPGGLPRTEAFF